This T cell receptor beta chain was found in a study of CD8+ T cells in alopecia areata. In the study overall: It was oral tofacitinib, at 5 to 10 mg twice daily, that treated patients received.

CDR3 length: 15 amino acids. CDR1 is SGHRS, CDR2 YFSETQ, per germline. V shed 3 bases and J shed 1 base, with 12 bases lying between them. Treatment of the sample: oral pan-JAK inhibitor, 5-10 mg twice daily. Those with alopecia areata gave lesional scalp punch biopsies and peripheral blood. Once RNA had been extracted, it was reverse transcribed into cDNA to act as the sequencing template. Generated by immunoSEQ multiplex PCR, the TCRdb table keeps only in-frame clones and is missing some. In the table there are about 200,000 clones, 55% to 70% of which are singletons. For this clone: Its antigen is still unknown.

Study-level results: Links between baseline CD8+ expansion and response need larger treated cohorts. In scalp samples, resident alphabeta T cells of normal skin are also sequenced.

The source was CD4+ T cells sorted from blood, collected at week 4, from a patient treated with tofacitinib. The receptor comes from a human donor with alopecia areata. This chain links TRBV5-1 with TRBJ2-3; tentative D call: TRBD2 (5 bases). CDR3 nucleotides: TGCGCCAGCAGCTATACTAGTCCCCGCACAGATACGCAGTATTTT. This gives the protein CASSYTSPRTDTQYF.